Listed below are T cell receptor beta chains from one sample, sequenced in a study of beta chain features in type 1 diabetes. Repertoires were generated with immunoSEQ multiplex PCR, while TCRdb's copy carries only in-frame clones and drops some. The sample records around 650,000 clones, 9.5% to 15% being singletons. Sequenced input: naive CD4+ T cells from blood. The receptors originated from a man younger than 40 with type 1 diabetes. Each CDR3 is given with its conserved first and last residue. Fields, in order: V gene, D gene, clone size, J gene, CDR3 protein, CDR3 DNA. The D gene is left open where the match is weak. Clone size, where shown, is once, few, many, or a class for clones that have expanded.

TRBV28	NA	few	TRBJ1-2	CASSSATLDTYGYTF	TGTGCCAGCAGTTCAGCCACACTTGACACCTATGGCTACACCTTC
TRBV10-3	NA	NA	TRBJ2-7	CAISDQFPSYEQYF	TGTGCCATCAGTGACCAATTCCCCTCCTACGAGCAGTACTTC
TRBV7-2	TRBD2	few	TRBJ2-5	CASSSLATGGMTQYF	TGTGCCAGCAGCTCACTAGCGACGGGCGGGATGACCCAGTACTTC
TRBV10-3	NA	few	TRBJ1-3	CAISRDLSGNTIYF	TGTGCCATCAGCCGGGACCTCTCTGGAAACACCATATATTTT
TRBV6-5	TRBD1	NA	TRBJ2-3	CASSEGQGGNTQYF	TGTGCCAGCAGTGAGGGACAGGGGGGAAATACGCAGTATTTT
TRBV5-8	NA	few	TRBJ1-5	CASSPRRGNQPQHF	TGTGCCAGCAGCCCGAGAAGGGGCAATCAGCCCCAGCATTTT
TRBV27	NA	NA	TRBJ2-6	CASRTLAAGANVLTF	TGTGCCAGCAGAACTCTAGCCGCCGGGGCCAACGTCCTGACTTTC
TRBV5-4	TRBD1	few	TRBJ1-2	CASSLLGQGANGYTF	TGTGCCAGCAGCTTGTTGGGACAGGGGGCAAATGGCTACACCTTC
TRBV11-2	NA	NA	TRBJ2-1	CASSLVTGYDNEQFF	TGTGCCAGCAGCTTGGTGACAGGCTACGACAATGAGCAGTTCTTC
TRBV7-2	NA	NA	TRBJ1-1	CASSLSTAGTTEAFF	TGTGCCAGCAGCTTAAGTACGGCAGGGACCACTGAAGCTTTCTTT
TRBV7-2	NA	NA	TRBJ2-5	CASSLGGYQETQYF	TGTGCCAGCAGCTTAGGGGGGTACCAAGAGACCCAGTACTTC
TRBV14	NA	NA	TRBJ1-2	CASSQEGYGYTF	TGTGCCAGCAGCCAAGAAGGGTATGGCTACACCTTC
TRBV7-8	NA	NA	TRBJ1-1	CASSLGMRAQRTEAFF	TGTGCCAGCAGCTTAGGAATGAGGGCCCAGCGAACTGAAGCTTTCTTT
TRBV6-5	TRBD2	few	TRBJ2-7	CASSQTSGLSYEQYF	TGTGCCAGCAGCCAGACTAGCGGGCTATCCTACGAGCAGTACTTC
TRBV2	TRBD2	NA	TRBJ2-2	CASSGTSGGANTGELFF	TGTGCCAGCAGTGGGACTAGCGGGGGTGCGAACACCGGGGAGCTGTTTTTT
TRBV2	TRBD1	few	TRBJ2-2	CASARGRTGELFF	TGTGCCAGCGCCAGGGGGCGGACCGGGGAGCTGTTTTTT
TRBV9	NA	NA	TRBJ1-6	CASTQNSGELGSPLHF	TGTGCCAGCACCCAGAACTCAGGGGAGTTAGGTTCACCCCTCCACTTT
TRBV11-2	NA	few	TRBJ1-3	CASSPWSGNTIYF	TGTGCCAGCAGCCCCTGGAGTGGAAACACCATATATTTT
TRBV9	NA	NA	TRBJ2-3	CASSTVAGGGSTDTQYF	TGTGCCAGCAGCACAGTGGCTGGGGGTGGTAGCACAGATACGCAGTATTTT
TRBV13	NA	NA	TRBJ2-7	CASSPDQGTGREQYF	TGTGCCAGCAGCCCGGATCAGGGGACTGGGCGCGAGCAGTACTTC
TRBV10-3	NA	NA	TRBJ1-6	CAIRSGQNNSPLHF	TGTGCCATCAGGTCTGGACAGAATAATTCACCCCTCCACTTT
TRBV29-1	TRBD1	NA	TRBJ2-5	CSVTGTVQETQYF	TGCAGCGTTACAGGGACAGTCCAAGAGACCCAGTACTTC
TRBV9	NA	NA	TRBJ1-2	CASRSPREQYTF	TGTGCCAGCAGGAGCCCTCGGGAACAGTACACCTTC
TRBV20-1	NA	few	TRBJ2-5	CSAREETQYF	TGCAGTGCTAGAGAAGAGACCCAGTACTTC
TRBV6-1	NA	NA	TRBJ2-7	CASSNVGRDEQYF	TGTGCCAGCAGCAACGTCGGGCGAGACGAGCAGTACTTC
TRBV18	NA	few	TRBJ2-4	CASSSGPIDNIQYF	TGTGCCAGCTCATCCGGGCCTATTGACAACATTCAGTACTTC
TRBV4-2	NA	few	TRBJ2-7	CASSQADRFTSSYEQYF	TGTGCCAGCAGCCAAGCTGACAGATTCACTAGCTCCTACGAGCAGTACTTC